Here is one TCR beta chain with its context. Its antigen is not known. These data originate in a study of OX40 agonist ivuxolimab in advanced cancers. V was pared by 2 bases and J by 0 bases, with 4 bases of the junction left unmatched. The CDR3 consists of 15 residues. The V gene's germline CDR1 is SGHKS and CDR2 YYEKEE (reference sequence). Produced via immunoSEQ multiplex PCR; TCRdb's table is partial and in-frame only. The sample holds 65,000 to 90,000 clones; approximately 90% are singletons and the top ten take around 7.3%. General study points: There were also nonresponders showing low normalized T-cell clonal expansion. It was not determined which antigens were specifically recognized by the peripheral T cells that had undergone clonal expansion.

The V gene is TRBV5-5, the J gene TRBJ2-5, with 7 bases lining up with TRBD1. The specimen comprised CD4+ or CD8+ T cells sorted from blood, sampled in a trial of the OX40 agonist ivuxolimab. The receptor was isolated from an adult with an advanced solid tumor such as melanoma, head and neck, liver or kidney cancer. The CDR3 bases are TGTGCCAGCAGCTTCGCGACAGGGTACCAAGAGACCCAGTACTTC. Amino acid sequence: CASSFATGYQETQYF.